This TCR beta chain was obtained from a study of preoperative IRX-2 immunotherapy in early breast cancer. V dropped 4 bases and J dropped 2; count of bases not matched to a gene: 10. CDR1 and CDR2 (germline): LGHNA, YNFKEQ. CDR3 size: 18 residues. TCRdb's copy holds only in-frame clones and misses some; the assay was immunoSEQ multiplex PCR. Altogether roughly 23,000 clones are present, around 87% being singletons, with the ten largest covering 9% to 10%. The treatment here: preoperative locoregional IRX-2 cytokine immunotherapy. Samples came from a phase Ib trial of preoperative locoregional IRX-2 cytokine immunotherapy.

The sample here was tumor tissue, taken after IRX-2 immunotherapy. The V call is TRBV4-2, the J call TRBJ2-2, with 10 bases lining up with TRBD2. The sequence was obtained from a human donor with breast cancer. CDR3 coding DNA: TGTGCCAGCAGCCCAAGGCCTAGCGGGGGACCTAACACCGGGGAGCTGTTTTTT. It encodes CASSPRPSGGPNTGELFF.